This entry lists 27 T cell receptor beta chains sequenced from one sample in a study of monozygotic twins with cystic fibrosis (dated by TCRdb to the early 2020s). Libraries came from the immunoSEQ multiplex PCR assay. The table comes from immuneACCESS by way of TCRdb, which keeps in-frame sequences with V and J called. Part of the clones is missing from these tables; in studies checked, under half for an unresolved V gene and the rest for unknown reasons. This sample comprises around 29,000 clones, over 80% of them detected only once. 0.8% to 1% of the sample is in the top ten clones. The sequenced sample consisted of blood. The receptors here all came from a girl between 2 and 10 years old with cystic fibrosis.

The V and J genes are TRBV4-2 and TRBJ2-2; possibly TRBD2 for D (5 bases). The CDR3 covers 15 residues. Germline loops: CDR1 LGHNA, CDR2 YNFKEQ. The V end lost 6 bases, the J end lost 4 bases, and 15 bases lay between the germline ends. The CDR3: CASRLDLSSTGELFF. CDR3 sequence (DNA): TGTGCCAGCAGACTAGACCTAAGCTCCACCGGGGAGCTGTTTTTT.

The V and J genes are TRBV4-1 and TRBJ2-7; 7 positions agree with TRBD2. The CDR3 contains 15 residues. Germline CDR1 and CDR2: MGHRA and YSYEKL. V trimming: 6 bases; J trimming: 3 bases; junction bases outside the gene matches: 11. This CDR3 reads CASSRGGGPFYEQYF. The CDR3 DNA sequence: TGCGCCAGCAGTAGGGGCGGGGGTCCTTTCTACGAGCAGTACTTC.

The rearrangement joins TRBV11-2 to TRBJ1-2, with D maybe TRBD1 (6 bases). This CDR3 contains 13 residues. Per germline, CDR1 SGHAT and CDR2 FQNNGV. Trimming left V 5 bases short and J 4 bases short, with 11 bases between. The CDR3 loop is CASSQGQSYGYTF. The CDR3 coding sequence is TGTGCCAGCAGCCAAGGACAGAGCTATGGCTACACCTTC. The whole variable domain, remainder taken from reference TRBV11-2 and TRBJ1-2, is EAGVAQSPRYKIIEKRQSVAFWCNPISGHATLYWYQQILGQGPKLLIQFQNNGVVDDSQLPKDRFSAERLKGVDSTLKIQPAKLEDSAVYLCASSQGQSYGYTFGSGTRLTVV.

In this sample, this clone turned up once. The J gene is TRBJ2-6, the V gene TRBV4-1; D gene ambiguous. This CDR3 contains 16 residues. Germline loops: CDR1 MGHRA, CDR2 YSYEKL. With 4 bases removed from V and 2 bases from J, the gap between germline ends came to 12 bases. DNA of the CDR3: TGCGCCAGCAGCCCGAAGGATATTCCTGGGGCCAACGTCCTGACTTTC. It codes for CASSPKDIPGANVLTF.

The sample holds one count of this clone. The V call is TRBV30, the J call TRBJ1-3; D is possibly TRBD1 (5 bases). The CDR3 has 15 residues. From germline, CDR1 is GTSNPN and CDR2 SVGIG (reference sequence). Trimming shortened V by 0 bases and J by 0 bases, and 9 bases separated the two germline ends. Written as DNA, the CDR3 is TGTGCCTGGAGTGTGAGGGGCCACTCTGGAAACACCATATATTTT. Translating it yields CAWSVRGHSGNTIYF.

The chain has TRBV4-1 and TRBJ2-1; D remains unclear. The V gene's germline CDR1 is MGHRA and CDR2 YSYEKL. The CDR3 sequence is 11 residues long. Trimming left V 5 bases short and J 10 bases short, with 9 bases between. CDR3 nucleotides: TGCGCCAGCAGCTTCCATGGGGAGCAGTTCTTC. This encodes CASSFHGEQFF.

The chain couples TRBV5-1 to TRBJ2-7, with D perhaps TRBD1 (5 bases). Germline V gene data show CDR1 as SGHRS and CDR2 as YFSETQ. The CDR3 has 15 amino acids. With 0 bases removed from V and 2 bases from J, the gap between germline ends came to 12 bases. Here the CDR3 DNA reads TGCGCCAGCAGCTTGGAAACAGGCCTTACCTACGAGCAGTACTTC. Its protein is CASSLETGLTYEQYF.

The chain links TRBV5-1 to TRBJ2-7; D perhaps matches TRBD2 (5 bases). CDR1 and CDR2 from the germline V gene are SGHRS and YFSETQ. The length of the CDR3 is 13 residues. V lost 4 bases and J 3 bases, leaving 11 bases between the germline ends. The CDR3 nucleotides read TGCGCCAGCAGCACCGGAGGACTCTACGAGCAGTACTTC. Protein sequence: CASSTGGLYEQYF.

The V and J genes are TRBV5-1 and TRBJ2-7; 8 bases map to TRBD2. This CDR3 spans 17 amino acids. V trimming: 0 bases; J trimming: 4 bases; junction bases outside the gene matches: 12. In germline, CDR1 is SGHRS, CDR2 YFSETQ. The CDR3: CASSLGREGLFGYEQYF. DNA for the CDR3: TGCGCCAGCAGCTTGGGCCGGGAGGGCCTTTTTGGGTACGAGCAGTACTTC.

The rearrangement uses TRBV4-1 and TRBJ2-7, with D maybe TRBD1 (5 bases). The CDR3 consists of 16 residues. The V and J ends lost 2 bases and 5 bases respectively, with 19 bases between them. Germline V gene sequence: CDR1 MGHRA, CDR2 YSYEKL. The CDR3 loop is CASSQMAFLKGDEQYF. For the CDR3, the DNA is TGCGCCAGCAGCCAAATGGCCTTTCTCAAAGGGGACGAGCAGTACTTC.

J is TRBJ2-7 and V is TRBV7-9; no definite D call. The length of the CDR3 is 13 residues. Deletions cut 5 bases from V and 4 bases from J, with 12 bases between. Germline CDR1 is SEHNR and CDR2 is FQNEAQ (reference sequence). CDR3 amino acids: CASSPTSSYEQYF. CDR3 DNA: TGTGCCAGCAGCCCTACAAGTTCTTACGAGCAGTACTTC.

This clone showed up just once. The gene calls are TRBV4-1 and TRBJ1-5, with D possibly TRBD1 on 5 matching bases. V was shortened by 1 base and J by 7 bases, with 14 bases between the two germline ends. The CDR3 sequence is 15 residues long. Germline CDR1 MGHRA, CDR2 YSYEKL. The CDR3 sequence: CASSQGDWGSQPQHF. CDR3 sequence (DNA): TGCGCCAGCAGCCAAGGGGACTGGGGTAGCCAGCCCCAGCATTTT.

This clone was counted only a few times. V is TRBV5-1 and J is TRBJ1-1; TRBD1 agrees at 12 bases. Germline CDR1 is SGHRS and CDR2 is YFSETQ. Trimming removed 4 bases from V and 5 bases from J; junction bases left unmatched: 18. The CDR3 is made up of 19 amino acids. This chain's CDR3 is CASSPTTPGQGARRTEAFF. The CDR3 DNA is TGCGCCAGCAGCCCGACCACACCGGGACAGGGGGCGCGACGGACTGAAGCTTTCTTT.

CDR3 sequence: CASSPPGANQETQYF. The CDR3, as DNA: TGTGCCAGCAGCCCCCCGGGGGCGAACCAAGAGACCCAGTACTTC. The chain couples TRBV7-9 to TRBJ2-5; D may match TRBD1 or TRBD2 (6 bases each). Germline V gives CDR1 SEHNR, CDR2 FQNEAQ (reference sequence). CDR3 length: 15 amino acids. Trimming shortened V by 5 bases and J by 0 bases, and 13 bases separated the two germline ends.

The chain is built from TRBV7-6 and TRBJ1-1, with D maybe TRBD1 (6 bases). Germline V gene lookup returns CDR1 SGHVS and CDR2 FNYEAQ. Trimming removed 5 bases at V and 7 bases at J, with 20 bases between. The CDR3 has 15 residues. The CDR3 region has the DNA TGTGCCAGCAGCCCCCCCAGGCTGGGGGCGGGTGAAGCTTTCTTT. Translating it yields CASSPPRLGAGEAFF.

The genes are TRBV7-9 and TRBJ2-7, with 8 positions matching TRBD1. Germline CDR1 and CDR2: SEHNR and FQNEAQ (reference sequence). V gave up 5 bases and J gave up 6 bases; unmatched junction bases: 6. There are 13 residues in the CDR3. CDR3 sequence: CASSKQGATEQYF. CDR3 coding DNA: TGTGCCAGCAGCAAGCAGGGGGCCACCGAGCAGTACTTC.

This chain links TRBV30 with TRBJ2-3; weak D call: TRBD2 (5 bases). This CDR3 is built from 15 residues. CDR1 and CDR2 (germline): GTSNPN, SVGIG (reference sequence). The germline V and J ends were trimmed by 0 bases and 4 bases, with 14 bases remaining between them. The chain's CDR3 is CAWSVMRGSPDTQYF. In nucleotides, the CDR3 is TGTGCCTGGAGTGTAATGAGAGGGAGCCCAGATACGCAGTATTTT.

The chain links TRBV9 to TRBJ1-1; 9 bases are shared with TRBD1. Per the germline V gene, CDR1 is SGDLS and CDR2 is YYNGEE. The V and J ends lost 0 bases and 1 base, in that order; junction bases with no gene match: 1. The CDR3 has 15 residues. The CDR3 nucleotides read TGTGCCAGCAGCGTAGCGGGACAGGGGAACACTGAAGCTTTCTTT. Translated: CASSVAGQGNTEAFF.

The chain joins TRBV7-8 to TRBJ1-5, with 11 bases matching TRBD1. The CDR3 length is 15 residues. Germline V gene sequence: CDR1 SGHVS, CDR2 FQNEAQ. V gave up 5 bases and J gave up 3 bases; unmatched junction bases: 3. CDR3: CASSLGQGANQPQHF. The CDR3 DNA reads TGTGCCAGCAGCCTCGGACAGGGGGCCAATCAGCCCCAGCATTTT. The variable domain in full, completed from reference TRBV7-8 and TRBJ1-5, reads GAGVSQSPRYKVAKRGQDVALRCDPISGHVSLFWYQQALGQGPEFLTYFQNEAQLDKSGLPSDRFFAERPEGSVSTLKIQRTQQEDSAVYLCASSLGQGANQPQHFGDGTRLSIL.

The chain has TRBV15 and TRBJ1-3; D not resolved. V lost 0 bases and J lost 0, with 6 bases in between. Germline V gene data show CDR1 as LNHNV and CDR2 as YYDKDF (reference sequence). The CDR3 contains 15 residues. CDR3 DNA sequence: TGTGCCACCAGCAGAGACAGAGCCTCTGGAAACACCATATATTTT. Protein sequence: CATSRDRASGNTIYF.

The CDR3 DNA follows: TGTGCCAGTAGTATCTTGGGCAGAGACCAAGAGACCCAGTACTTC. This translates into CASSILGRDQETQYF. The chain recombines TRBV19 with TRBJ2-5; D unclear. V shed 3 bases and J shed 0 bases, with 11 bases lying between them. The CDR3 has 15 residues. Germline V gene lookup returns CDR1 LNHDA and CDR2 SQIVND (reference sequence).

V and J are TRBV4-1 and TRBJ2-7; TRBD1 matches 8 bases. The CDR3 consists of 16 residues. The ends lost 5 bases at V and 0 bases at J; junction bases unmatched: 9. Germline CDR1 is MGHRA and CDR2 is YSYEKL. The CDR3 region is CASSVSGTGSSYEQYF. Written as DNA, the CDR3 is TGCGCCAGCAGCGTATCCGGGACAGGAAGCTCCTACGAGCAGTACTTC.

The gene calls are TRBV11-1 and TRBJ2-3; 14 bases fit TRBD2. The CDR3 loop spans 15 amino acids. With 5 bases clipped from V and 5 bases from J, the junction kept 3 bases outside the gene matches. Germline V CDR1 and CDR2: SGHAT, FQDESV (reference sequence). The CDR3 nucleotides are TGTGCCAGCAGCGCGACTAGCGGGAGGGGAGATACGCAGTATTTT. It yields the protein CASSATSGRGDTQYF.

J is TRBJ2-1 and V is TRBV27, with TRBD1 matching over 7 bases. The CDR3 spans 12 residues. Unmatched junction bases numbered 6, after V lost 10 bases and J lost 6 bases. The germline V gene encodes CDR1 MNHEY and CDR2 SMNVEV (reference sequence). DNA for the CDR3: TGTGCCAAAAGGGACAGCTCCAATGAGCAGTTCTTC. Its translation: CAKRDSSNEQFF.

The V call is TRBV4-2, the J call TRBJ2-3; possibly TRBD2 for D (5 bases). The V end was cut by 1 base, the J end by 6 bases, with 14 bases between. This CDR3 region has 15 residues. Germline loops: CDR1 LGHNA, CDR2 YNFKEQ. CDR3 DNA sequence: TGTGCCAGCAGCCAAGGTTCTGGAGGTGGGGATACGCAGTATTTT. Translation gives CASSQGSGGGDTQYF.

The V call is TRBV11-3, the J call TRBJ2-7; 8 bases fit TRBD1. The V segment lost 5 bases and the J segment 3 bases; nucleotides outside the gene matches: 3. Germline V gives CDR1 SGHNT, CDR2 YENEEA. The length of the CDR3 is 13 residues. CDR3 amino acids: CASSNGQGYEQYF. The DNA for the CDR3 is TGTGCCAGCAGCAATGGACAGGGCTACGAGCAGTACTTC. The full variable domain, rest sourced from reference TRBV11-3 and TRBJ2-7, is EAGVVQSPRYKIIEKKQPVAFWCNPISGHNTLYWYLQNLGQGPELLIRYENEEAVDDSQLPKDRFSAERLKGVDSTLKIQPAELGDSAVYLCASSNGQGYEQYFGPGTRLTVT.

This rearrangement joins TRBV5-4 to TRBJ2-3, with 15 bases aligning to TRBD2. The CDR3 loop spans 18 amino acids. Germline CDR1 is SGHNT and CDR2 is YYREEE (reference sequence). V was clipped by 1 base and J by 1 base; unmatched bases: 4. The DNA for the CDR3 is TGTGCCAGCAGCTTGCCGGGACTAGCGGGGGGACGCACAGATACGCAGTATTTT. As protein: CASSLPGLAGGRTDTQYF.